The rows below give T cell receptor beta chains drawn from one sample of a study of cytotoxic CD8 clonotypes in ibrutinib-treated CLL. Clones were read by immunoSEQ multiplex PCR, and TCRdb kept only the in-frame ones, dropping some. Here the sample spans some 130,000 clones, approximately 81% being singletons. Sequencing was performed on PBMCs, taken after 24 months of ibrutinib treatment. These receptor sequences come from a human donor with chronic lymphocytic leukemia. The CDR3 runs from the conserved cysteine through the conserved F or W. Each record gives: J gene, V gene, clone size, D gene, CDR3 DNA, CDR3 protein. The D gene is left open where the match is weak. The size of a clone is reported for some rows only, either as once, few or many, or as a class for expanded clones.

TRBJ2-1 TRBV4-2 . TRBD2 TGTGCCAGCAGCCAACGAGCGGGGGCTGATGAGCAGTTCTTC CASSQRAGADEQFF
TRBJ2-2 TRBV7-2 . TRBD2 TGTGCCAGCAGCTTAATGAGGGAGGGCGGGGAGCTGTTTTTT CASSLMREGGELFF
TRBJ2-2 TRBV9 . TRBD2 TGTGCCAGCAGCGCCGGGACTAGTCTAACCGGGGAGCTGTTTTTT CASSAGTSLTGELFF
TRBJ1-1 TRBV9 . TRBD1 TGTGCCAGCAGCGCCTGGACAGGGGACACTGAAGCTTTCTTT CASSAWTGDTEAFF
TRBJ2-7 TRBV5-5 once TRBD1 TGTGCCAGCAGCGGGGACAGCCGACTCACCGAGCAGTACTTC CASSGDSRLTEQYF
TRBJ1-2 TRBV20-1 . TRBD1 TGCAGTGGGACAGGGAACTATGGCTACACCTTC CSGTGNYGYTF
TRBJ1-6 TRBV6-6 . . TGTGCCAGCAGTTACCCGGGGCAAGATTCACCCCTCCACTTT CASSYPGQDSPLHF
TRBJ1-1 TRBV6-6 few . TGTGCCAGCAGTGACTACGACACTGAAGCTTTCTTT CASSDYDTEAFF
TRBJ1-3 TRBV7-6 . . TGTGCCAGCAGCCCAACCCCGGGGGTTAACCGAAACACCATATATTTT CASSPTPGVNRNTIYF
TRBJ2-3 TRBV28 . . TGTGCCAGCAGTTCAATACGGACTATAGCAACAGATACGCAGTATTTT CASSSIRTIATDTQYF
TRBJ1-1 TRBV11-3 . . TGTGCCAGCAGCTTAGGATTTTCGGGGGCCGGTGGGCAGAACTTT CASSLGFSGAGGQNF
TRBJ2-2 TRBV9 . . TGTGCCAGCAGTAGGACAGACCCGAGCTCCGGGGAGCTGTTTTTT CASSRTDPSSGELFF
TRBJ1-5 TRBV28 few . TGTGCCAGCAGTTTAAGGGTCCAGCCCCAGCATTTT CASSLRVQPQHF
TRBJ1-1 TRBV25-1 few . TGTGCCAGCAGTGAACCCCAGATGAACACTGAAGCTTTCTTT CASSEPQMNTEAFF
TRBJ1-1 TRBV10-3 . . TGTGCCACTACAGACGTGAACAGGGACAACACTGAAGCTTTCTTT CATTDVNRDNTEAFF
TRBJ1-1 TRBV7-3 . . TGTGCCAGCAGCGCCCAACAGAACACTGAAGCTTTCTTT CASSAQQNTEAFF
TRBJ1-6 TRBV2 few . TGTGCCAGCAGTTACAGGGCTAATTCACCCCTCCACTTT CASSYRANSPLHF
TRBJ2-5 TRBV15 . . TGTGCCACCAGCAGAGATACTTCAACGTACGAGACCCAGTACTTC CATSRDTSTYETQYF
TRBJ1-2 TRBV18 . . TGTGCCAGCTCACCCCCGACGGAGTCCTATGGCTACACCTTC CASSPPTESYGYTF
TRBJ2-7 TRBV10-3 . . TGTGCCATCAGTGAGGTAGGGACGGTTTGGGACGAGCAGTACTTC CAISEVGTVWDEQYF
TRBJ2-5 TRBV2 . TRBD2 TGTGCCAGCAGCCCCTTCGCGGGAGCGGGGAGCGGAGAGACCCAGTACTTC CASSPFAGAGSGETQYF
TRBJ2-2 TRBV4-1 . . TGCGCCAGCAGCCAGGGGTATACAGGGTTGCCCGGGGAGCTGTTTTTT CASSQGYTGLPGELFF
TRBJ2-3 TRBV28 . . TGTGCCAGCAGTTTAGGGAGCACAGATACGCAGTATTTT CASSLGSTDTQYF
TRBJ1-2 TRBV19 few TRBD1 TGTGCCAGTAGTGTCGCAGGGGGTTTCGACTATGGCTACACCTTC CASSVAGGFDYGYTF
TRBJ2-1 TRBV29-1 . TRBD2 TGCAGCGTTGAAGAGGTAGCGGGGGGATACAATGAGCAGTTCTTC CSVEEVAGGYNEQFF
TRBJ1-6 TRBV30 . . TGTGCCTGGAGTGTAATTTGGTTAATGGGCTCCTATAATTCACCCCTCCACTTT CAWSVIWLMGSYNSPLHF
TRBJ2-7 TRBV19 once . TGTGCCAGTAGTAGCCAGGGCCGTAGCTCCTACGAGCAGTACTTC CASSSQGRSSYEQYF
TRBJ2-1 TRBV7-3 . . TGTGCCAGCAGTTTTGGGGCCAATGAGCAGTTCTTC CASSFGANEQFF
TRBJ1-2 TRBV2 . . TGTGCCAGCAGTGTTTACACAGACCCATCTAACTATGGCTACACCTTC CASSVYTDPSNYGYTF
TRBJ2-3 TRBV7-3 . . TGTGCCAGCAGCTTAGGCCCCCAGACTGTTACGCAGTATTTT CASSLGPQTVTQYF
TRBJ1-1 TRBV28 few . TGTGCCAGCAGTCCCCCGACGGGGGCTGGGGGTACTGAAGCTTTCTTT CASSPPTGAGGTEAFF
TRBJ1-1 TRBV7-9 once TRBD1 TGTGCCAGCAGCTTAGTAGTCGGGACAGGGGGAACTGAAGCTTTCTTT CASSLVVGTGGTEAFF
TRBJ1-3 TRBV5-1 . TRBD1 TGCGCCAGCAGCTTGCTCGGGGGACAGGTTCTACTCTCAAACACCATATATTTT CASSLLGGQVLLSNTIYF
TRBJ2-5 TRBV5-1 . TRBD2 TGCGCCAGCAGCCCTAGCGGGGGCCGAAAACAAGAGACCCAGTACTTC CASSPSGGRKQETQYF
TRBJ1-1 TRBV7-9 . . TGTGCCAGCAGCTTAGATATTACTGAAGCTTTCTTT CASSLDITEAFF
TRBJ1-2 TRBV6-6 . . TGTGCCAGCAAGCAGGGAAGCTATGGCTACACCTTC CASKQGSYGYTF
TRBJ2-1 TRBV9 . . TGTGCCAGCAGCTTCGAGGGGGTGAGCTCCTACAATGAGCAGTTCTTC CASSFEGVSSYNEQFF
TRBJ1-1 TRBV5-1 . . TGCGCCAGCAGCTTGGTAGGGTCCGACACTGAAGCTTTCTTT CASSLVGSDTEAFF
TRBJ2-7 TRBV18 once . TGTGCCAGCTCACCCCGTGGCGGCGAGCAGTACTTC CASSPRGGEQYF
TRBJ2-7 TRBV18 few TRBD1 TGTGCCAGCTCACCCGGACAGGTGAGGGGCGAGCAGTACTTC CASSPGQVRGEQYF
TRBJ1-2 TRBV7-2 . . TGTGCCAGCAGCTTAATGGGTAACTATGGCTACACCTTC CASSLMGNYGYTF
TRBJ2-5 TRBV29-1 . . TGCAGCGTGGGAGACAGGCTGTGGTACTTC CSVGDRLWYF
TRBJ2-7 TRBV6-6 . TRBD1 TGTGCCAGCTCGCGACAGGGGGCAACCGAGCAGTACTTC CASSRQGATEQYF
TRBJ1-3 TRBV5-6 . . TGTGCCAGCAGCTTGGGGGGGAGCTCTGGAAACACCATATATTTT CASSLGGSSGNTIYF
TRBJ2-7 TRBV9 . . TGTGCCAGCAGCGCATGGGGGGATTCCTACGAGCAGTACTTC CASSAWGDSYEQYF
TRBJ1-1 TRBV5-4 . . TGTGCCAGCAGCCGCCAGGGGTATGAAGCTTTCTTT CASSRQGYEAFF
TRBJ2-7 TRBV2 . . TGTGCCAGCGGCGGGGGCTTCCACGAGCAGTACTTC CASGGGFHEQYF
TRBJ1-6 TRBV2 . . TGTGCCTGGAGTAGAACTAATTCACCCCTCCACTTT CAWSRTNSPLHF
TRBJ2-3 TRBV28 . . TGTGCCAGCAGTTCCAGAGATGGGGCGGGTGGGTCTAGCACAGATACGCAGTATTTT CASSSRDGAGGSSTDTQYF
TRBJ1-6 TRBV2 few TRBD1 TGTGCCGGGCGGACGGACCCAGGGGGTCCCCTCCACTTT CAGRTDPGGPLHF
TRBJ2-7 TRBV5-1 once . TGCGCCAGCAGCTTCGGACAGAGACCCTCCTACGAGCAGTACTTC CASSFGQRPSYEQYF
TRBJ2-3 TRBV19 . . TGTGCCAGTTCTGGAGCGAAAGAGGGAACAGATACGCAGTATTTT CASSGAKEGTDTQYF
TRBJ1-2 TRBV5-1 few . TGCGCCAGCAGCTCTTCGACAGGTACTAACTATGGCTACACCTTC CASSSSTGTNYGYTF
TRBJ1-6 TRBV6-5 . . TGTGCCAGCAGGCGTAGGGTTAATTCACCCCTCCACTTT CASRRRVNSPLHF